The T cell receptor (beta chain) under discussion was sequenced for a study of CD8+ T cells in alopecia areata. Overall study results and limits: Mouse data revealed clearer TCR sharing than patient data did, a gap possibly tied to HLA. Lesional scalp, notably in alopecia totalis/universalis, had clonality above that of normal scalp.

This clone has more than one count but fewer than ten. The antigen is unknown. Extracted RNA was reverse transcribed, and the resulting cDNA served as sequencing template. The assay was immunoSEQ multiplex PCR, and TCRdb's table has in-frame clones only and misses some. The data hold about 100,000 clones, with approximately 61% observed a single time. The CDR3 is made up of 12 amino acids. Per the germline V gene, CDR1 is LNHDA and CDR2 is SQIVND (reference sequence). The clonotype was recovered from a human donor with alopecia areata. The genes are TRBV19 and TRBJ2-1; 8 bases are shared with TRBD1. The sample comprised NKG2D-low CD8+ T cells sorted from blood. The CDR3 protein is CAAGTGLNEQFF. The DNA of the CDR3 is TGTGCAGCCGGGACAGGTCTCAATGAGCAGTTCTTC.